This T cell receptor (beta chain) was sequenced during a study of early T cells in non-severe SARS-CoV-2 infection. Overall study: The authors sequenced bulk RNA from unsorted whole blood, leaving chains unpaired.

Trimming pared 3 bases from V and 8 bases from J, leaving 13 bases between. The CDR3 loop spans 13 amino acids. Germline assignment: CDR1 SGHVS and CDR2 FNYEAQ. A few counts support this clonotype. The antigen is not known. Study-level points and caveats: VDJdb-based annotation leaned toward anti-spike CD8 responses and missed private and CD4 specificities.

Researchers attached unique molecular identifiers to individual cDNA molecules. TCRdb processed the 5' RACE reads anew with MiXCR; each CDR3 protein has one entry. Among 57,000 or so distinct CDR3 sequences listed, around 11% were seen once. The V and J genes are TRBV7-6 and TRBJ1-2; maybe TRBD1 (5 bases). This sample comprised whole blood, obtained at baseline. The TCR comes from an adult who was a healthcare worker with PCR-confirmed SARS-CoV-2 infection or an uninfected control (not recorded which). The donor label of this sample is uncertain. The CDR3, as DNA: TGTGCCAGCAGCTTTGACAGTAGTCAGGGCTACACCTTC. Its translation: CASSFDSSQGYTF.